The source of this TCR beta chain is a study of T-cell reconstitution after alpha-beta-depleted transplantation in children. V lost 4 bases and J lost 2, with 14 bases in between. The germline CDR1 and CDR2 sequences are SGDLS and YYNGEE. CDR3 size: 15 residues. Preparation of the TCRbeta library used unique molecular identifiers. In TCRdb, the PCR reads were re-called with MiXCR into one record per CDR3 protein. The data contain roughly 500,000 distinct CDR3 sequences, less than 35% of them singletons. The sample here was PBMCs from the stem cell graft donor, taken from the stem cell graft. This sequence joins TRBV9 and TRBJ2-3; the D is unclear. This TCR derives from a human donor who donated a stem cell graft to a child with aplastic anemia. CDR3 in amino acids: CASSYDAFPTDTQYF. The CDR3 nucleotides are TGTGCCAGCAGCTATGACGCGTTCCCCACAGATACGCAGTATTTT. Based on the CDR3 plus reference TRBV9 and TRBJ2-3, the full variable domain is DSGVTQTPKHLITATGQRVTLRCSPRSGDLSVYWYQQSLDQGLQFLIQYYNGEERAKGNILERFSAQQFPDLHSELNLSSLELGDSALYFCASSYDAFPTDTQYFGPGTRLTVL.